These T cell receptor beta chains were read from a single sample in a study of blood T cell repertoires in COVID-19. Profiling relied on immunoSEQ multiplex PCR, and the TCRdb table lists in-frame clones only, not all of them. The sample lists about 66,000 clones; 85% to 90% were seen once. Sequencing was carried out using peripheral blood. The receptors derive from a man aged 50 to 60 with active COVID-19. CDR3s include the opening cysteine and the closing phenylalanine or tryptophan. A D gene is named only where the DNA matches it firmly. Not every row has a clone size; where given, it reads once, few, many or a size class.

clone size: NA; D gene: NA; J gene: TRBJ1-1; V gene: TRBV6-2/TRBV6-3; CDR3 DNA: TGTGCCAGCAGTTTCGAAGGGGCCACTGAAGCTTTCTTT; CDR3 protein: CASSFEGATEAFF
clone size: NA; D gene: TRBD1; J gene: TRBJ2-5; V gene: TRBV7-8; CDR3 DNA: TGTGCCAGCAGCTTAAATACCAATGAACAGGGGTGGGTAATGGAGACCCAGTACTTC; CDR3 protein: CASSLNTNEQGWVMETQYF
clone size: NA; D gene: NA; J gene: TRBJ2-7; V gene: TRBV5-1; CDR3 DNA: TGCGCCAGCAGCTTAGAGACTGCTACCAGCGAGCAGTACTTC; CDR3 protein: CASSLETATSEQYF
clone size: NA; D gene: TRBD2; J gene: TRBJ2-1; V gene: TRBV6-1; CDR3 DNA: TGTGCCAGCAGTGAATCAGCGGGAGCTTACAATGAGCAGTTCTTC; CDR3 protein: CASSESAGAYNEQFF
clone size: NA; D gene: TRBD2; J gene: TRBJ2-1; V gene: TRBV6-4; CDR3 DNA: TGTGCCAGCAGTGACTCGGGACTAGCGGGAGTCTCCTACAATGAGCAGTTCTTC; CDR3 protein: CASSDSGLAGVSYNEQFF
clone size: NA; D gene: NA; J gene: TRBJ1-5; V gene: TRBV24-1; CDR3 DNA: TGTGCCACCAGTGTGACAGGATCCAATCAGCCCCAGCATTTT; CDR3 protein: CATSVTGSNQPQHF
clone size: NA; D gene: NA; J gene: TRBJ1-2; V gene: TRBV12-3/TRBV12-4; CDR3 DNA: TGTGCCAGCAGTTTCCAGGGAAGGTATGGCTACACCTTC; CDR3 protein: CASSFQGRYGYTF
clone size: NA; D gene: TRBD2; J gene: TRBJ2-7; V gene: TRBV27; CDR3 DNA: TGTGCCAGCAGCTTTGAAAGCGGGGGGCCCTACGAGCAGTACTTC; CDR3 protein: CASSFESGGPYEQYF
clone size: once; D gene: TRBD1; J gene: TRBJ2-7; V gene: TRBV3-1/TRBV3-2; CDR3 DNA: TGTGCCAGCAGCCAAGACTCGACAGGGAAACCCGAGCAGTACTTC; CDR3 protein: CASSQDSTGKPEQYF
clone size: NA; D gene: NA; J gene: TRBJ1-1; V gene: TRBV19; CDR3 DNA: TGTGCCTCCCAGATTGAGGGGGTTATAAGAACTGAAGCTTTCTTT; CDR3 protein: CASQIEGVIRTEAFF
clone size: NA; D gene: TRBD1; J gene: TRBJ2-2; V gene: TRBV5-1; CDR3 DNA: TGCGCCAGCAGCTTGAAGCAGGGGGCAAACACCGGGGAGCTGTTTTTT; CDR3 protein: CASSLKQGANTGELFF
clone size: NA; D gene: TRBD1; J gene: TRBJ2-1; V gene: TRBV5-1; CDR3 DNA: TGCGCCAGCAGCTTGGCGACAGGGAAGAATGAGCAGTTCTTC; CDR3 protein: CASSLATGKNEQFF
clone size: few; D gene: NA; J gene: TRBJ1-2; V gene: TRBV29-1; CDR3 DNA: TGCAGCGTTGACGCGGTCGTAATACTCTTC; CDR3 protein: CSVDAVVILF
clone size: NA; D gene: NA; J gene: TRBJ1-5; V gene: TRBV15; CDR3 DNA: TGTGCCACCAGCAGAGTTGGCAGTGATCAGCCCCAGCATTTT; CDR3 protein: CATSRVGSDQPQHF
clone size: NA; D gene: TRBD1; J gene: TRBJ1-2; V gene: TRBV7-2; CDR3 DNA: TGTGCCAGCAGCTTAGGGACAGGGAACTATGGCTACACCTTC; CDR3 protein: CASSLGTGNYGYTF
clone size: few; D gene: NA; J gene: TRBJ1-5; V gene: TRBV12-3/TRBV12-4; CDR3 DNA: TGTGCCAGCAGATGGACAGCCAATCAGCCCCAGCATTTT; CDR3 protein: CASRWTANQPQHF
clone size: NA; D gene: NA; J gene: TRBJ2-5; V gene: TRBV5-6; CDR3 DNA: TGTGCCAGCAGCTTGCGGTTTCAAGAGACCCAGTACTTC; CDR3 protein: CASSLRFQETQYF